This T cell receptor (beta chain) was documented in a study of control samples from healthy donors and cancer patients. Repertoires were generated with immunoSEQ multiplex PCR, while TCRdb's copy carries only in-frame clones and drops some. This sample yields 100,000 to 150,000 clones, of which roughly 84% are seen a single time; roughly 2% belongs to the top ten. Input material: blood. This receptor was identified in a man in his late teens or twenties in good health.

The CDR3 region has the DNA TGTGCCAGTAGTCGGACAGGGGATCTCTACGAGCAGTACTTC. Its translation: CASSRTGDLYEQYF. The chain has TRBV19 and TRBJ2-7; 9 bases agree with TRBD1. The CDR3 loop spans 14 amino acids. Per the germline V gene, CDR1 is LNHDA and CDR2 is SQIVND (reference sequence). J gave up 3 bases and V 5 bases, and 5 bases lay outside the gene matches.